These 18 T cell receptor beta chains came from one sample sequenced in a study of T-cell reconstitution after alpha-beta-depleted transplantation in children. Unique molecular identifiers were incorporated into the prepared TCRbeta library. TCRdb re-analysed the PCR reads in MiXCR, keeping a single row per CDR3 protein. Of over 200,000 distinct CDR3 sequences listed, roughly a tenth are singletons. This specimen consisted of PBMCs, obtained before TCRalphabeta/CD19-depleted stem cell transplant. These receptors originate from a child under three years old with acute myeloid leukemia, due to receive a stem cell transplant.

This clonotype was counted many times. The V and J genes are TRBV19 and TRBJ1-1, with 7 bases identical to TRBD1. The CDR3 length is 13 residues. In germline, CDR1 is LNHDA, CDR2 SQIVND (reference sequence). V dropped 4 bases and J dropped 1; count of bases not matched to a gene: 0. The CDR3 DNA reads TGTGCCAGTAGTAGGACAGGGAACACTGAAGCTTTCTTT. Translation gives CASSRTGNTEAFF.

This clonotype was counted ten times or more. The V call is TRBV10-3, the J call TRBJ2-3; D may be TRBD2 (6 bases). V gave up 6 bases and J gave up 5 bases, with 15 bases separating them. The CDR3 is 14 amino acids. CDR1 ENHRY and CDR2 SYGVKD come from the germline V gene. CDR3 in amino acids: CAIRGRPDGDTQYF. CDR3 sequence (DNA): TGTGCCATCAGGGGGAGGCCCGACGGAGATACGCAGTATTTT.

With regard to this clonotype: The germline gene is not matched at one end of the junction; a read error may be the cause. V usage is TRBV3-1 and J usage is TRBJ2-4, with TRBD1 matching 7 bases. This CDR3 spans 14 amino acids. In germline, CDR1 is LGHDT, CDR2 YNNKEL (reference sequence). The CDR3 loop is CASSRDLGQAALHF. The CDR3, as DNA: TGTGCCAGCAGCCGAGACCTAGGACAGGCGGCCCTCCACTTC.

In the case of this clonotype: A single base separates this from a much larger clone, so it may be a read error. The chain carries TRBV13 and TRBJ2-1; D unresolved. Trimming pared 7 bases from V and 2 bases from J, leaving 9 bases between. Germline V lookup: CDR1 PRHDT, CDR2 FYEKMQ (reference sequence). CDR3 length: 13 residues. This CDR3 is CASTRGPYNEQFF. The CDR3 DNA is TGTGCCAGCACCCGTGGCCCCTACAATGAGCAGTTCTTC. The variable domain in full, with the rest retrieved from reference TRBV13 and TRBJ2-1, is AAGVIQSPRHLIKEKRETATLKCYPIPRHDTVYWYQQGPGQDPQFLISFYEKMQSDKGSIPDRFSAQQFSDYHSELNMSSLELGDSALYFCASTRGPYNEQFFGPGTRLTVL.

This clonotype was seen ten or more times. The chain recombines TRBV5-1 with TRBJ1-5; tentative D call: TRBD1 (5 bases). The germline V and J ends were trimmed by 1 base and 6 bases, with 11 bases remaining between them. The CDR3 runs 14 residues. Germline values: CDR1 SGHRS, CDR2 YFSETQ. The CDR3 sequence is CASSLLGDSQPQHF. CDR3 DNA: TGCGCCAGCAGCTTGTTAGGGGATAGTCAGCCCCAGCATTTT.

At least ten counts were recorded for this clonotype. V gene TRBV5-1 combines with J gene TRBJ2-6; D assignment may be TRBD1 or TRBD2 (5 bases each). CDR1 and CDR2 from the germline V gene are SGHRS and YFSETQ. The CDR3 runs 18 residues. Trimming removed 4 bases from V and 0 bases from J, with 17 bases in between. The CDR3 is CASSERRGSLSGANVLTF. DNA for the CDR3: TGCGCCAGCAGCGAGCGACGGGGCTCCCTCTCTGGGGCCAACGTCCTGACTTTC.

This clonotype was counted many times. The V gene is TRBV6-5, the J gene TRBJ2-1; 7 nucleotides align to TRBD2. V gave up 0 bases and J gave up 0 bases; unmatched junction bases: 8. Germline lookup yields CDR1 MNHEY and CDR2 SVGAGI. The CDR3 runs to 18 residues. In nucleotides, the CDR3 is TGTGCCAGCAGTTACTCCCCGGGGTGGGACTACTCCTACAATGAGCAGTTCTTC. It specifies CASSYSPGWDYSYNEQFF.

This clonotype was seen repeatedly, ten times or more. The chain carries TRBV11-3 and TRBJ2-3; the D gene could be TRBD1 or TRBD2 (7 bases each). The V gene's germline CDR1 is SGHNT and CDR2 YENEEA. Trimming stripped 9 bases from V and 6 bases from J, with 19 bases between. This CDR3 spans 14 amino acids. The CDR3 nucleotides are TGTGCCAGTAGCAGGGGGGGTTTCACGGATACGCAGTATTTT. Its protein is CASSRGGFTDTQYF.

This clonotype was observed at least ten times. The genes are TRBV12-3 or TRBV12-4 and TRBJ1-6; D ambiguous. This CDR3 is 13 amino acids long. The ends were cut back, 0 bases at V and 8 bases at J, with 5 bases in the middle. The CDR3 DNA reads TGTGCCAGCAGTTTAGCGCGGGATTCACCCCTCCACTTT. Protein product: CASSLARDSPLHF.

On this clonotype itself: This may stem from a read error, because a much larger clone lies one nucleotide away. The chain is built from TRBV25-1 and TRBJ2-3; D uncertain. The CDR3 covers 14 residues. CDR1 and CDR2 from the germline V gene are MGHDK and SYGVNS. The CDR3 bases are TGTGCCAACAGTGACGCAAGTTCGGGAGATACGCAGTATTTT. It translates to CANSDASSGDTQYF.

Remarks on this clonotype: The junction does not match germline at one end; this may be a read error. This sequence joins TRBV28 and TRBJ1-1; D unresolved. Looked up from germline, CDR1 is MDHEN and CDR2 is SYDVKM. The CDR3 spans 11 residues. The CDR3 loop is CASSFARVGFF. DNA of the CDR3: TGTGCCAGTAGTTTCGCGCGTGTCGGCTTCTTT.

This clonotype has at least ten counts. This rearrangement joins TRBV7-8 to TRBJ2-1; 9 bases map to TRBD2. Germline CDR1 and CDR2: SGHVS and FQNEAQ. V lost 0 bases to trimming and J lost 5 bases; unmatched junction nucleotides: 5. The CDR3 sequence is 16 residues long. The CDR3 here is CASSLANSGGHNEQFF. CDR3 DNA: TGTGCCAGCAGCTTAGCGAATAGCGGGGGACACAATGAGCAGTTCTTC. Complete variable domain (other parts from reference TRBV7-8 and TRBJ2-1): GAGVSQSPRYKVAKRGQDVALRCDPISGHVSLFWYQQALGQGPEFLTYFQNEAQLDKSGLPSDRFFAERPEGSVSTLKIQRTQQEDSAVYLCASSLANSGGHNEQFFGPGTRLTVL.

This clonotype was found many times. The V and J genes are TRBV5-5 and TRBJ1-1, with 8 bases identical to TRBD1. Looked up from germline, CDR1 is SGHKS and CDR2 is YYEKEE (reference sequence). V lost 4 bases, J lost 5 bases, and 7 bases stayed unmatched. The CDR3 extends over 14 amino acids. DNA for the CDR3: TGTGCCAGCAGCCGTGGACAGGGTTATACTGAAGCTTTCTTT. The encoded protein is CASSRGQGYTEAFF.

This clonotype was recorded a few times. This chain connects TRBV18 to TRBJ2-7, with D possibly being TRBD2 (6 bases). This CDR3 has 17 amino acids. Trimming cost V 2 bases and J 0 bases, with 17 bases left between them. The germline V gene encodes CDR1 KGHSH and CDR2 LQKENI. The CDR3 is CASSPSLSGSSSYEQYF. The CDR3 DNA follows: TGTGCCAGCTCACCATCCCTCAGCGGGTCCAGCTCCTACGAGCAGTACTTC.

J is TRBJ2-1 and V is TRBV27; tentative D call: TRBD1 (6 bases). The ends were cut back, 5 bases at V and 6 bases at J, with 14 bases in the middle. The V gene's germline CDR1 is MNHEY and CDR2 SMNVEV (reference sequence). The CDR3 extends over 14 amino acids. The CDR3 DNA reads as TGTGCCAGCAGTCCGATGGACAGACCCAATGAGCAGTTCTTC. It yields the protein CASSPMDRPNEQFF.

The V call is TRBV6-2 or TRBV6-3, the J call TRBJ1-6; D may be TRBD1 (6 bases). Between the trimmed V and J ends, which lost 7 bases and 7 bases, there was a span of 14 bases. From germline, CDR1 is MNHEY and CDR2 SVGEGT. The CDR3 extends over 14 amino acids. The chain's CDR3 is CASTPARGNSPLHF. The CDR3 DNA reads TGTGCCAGCACTCCGGCCAGGGGAAATTCACCCCTCCACTTT.

This clonotype was seen ten or more times. The rearrangement joins TRBV11-2 to TRBJ2-3, with TRBD2 identical over 13 bases. Germline V lookup: CDR1 SGHAT, CDR2 FQNNGV. Losses at the gene ends were 5 bases for V and 9 bases for J; bases not matched to a gene: 8. This CDR3 spans 15 amino acids. CDR3 sequence (DNA): TGTGCCAGCAGCGATACTAGCGGGGGGGCCGGGACGCAGTATTTT. Protein product: CASSDTSGGAGTQYF.

This clonotype was counted many times. V and J are TRBV7-9 and TRBJ2-3; 12 positions match TRBD2. Germline loops: CDR1 SEHNR, CDR2 FQNEAQ (reference sequence). Trimming cost V 5 bases and J 8 bases; bases outside gene matches: 11. The CDR3 has 16 residues. The CDR3 sequence: CASSPASGRATGTQYF. In DNA form, the CDR3 reads TGTGCCAGCAGCCCGGCTAGCGGGAGGGCGACGGGTACGCAGTATTTT.